Listed here are 17 T cell receptor beta chains from one sample, sequenced in a study of blood T cell repertoires in COVID-19 (TCRdb year 2020). The method was the immunoSEQ multiplex PCR assay. As stored in TCRdb, this immuneACCESS dataset retains in-frame rearrangements with V and J assigned. A fraction of the clones does not appear; measured against another copy, unresolved V genes explain less than half of the discrepancy, and the remainder lacks a known reason. Across this sample there are 60,000 or so clones, with roughly 90% seen only once. Over 9.5% of the sample comes from the top ten. Material for sequencing was peripheral blood. Receptors were obtained from a human donor with acute or convalescent COVID-19. The donor label of this sample is uncertain.

V is TRBV28 and J is TRBJ1-3, with D perhaps TRBD1 (6 bases). Germline loops: CDR1 MDHEN, CDR2 SYDVKM. Deletions cut 6 bases from V and 1 base from J, with 19 bases between. The CDR3 extends over 17 amino acids. The CDR3 is CASSSVRVTGSGNTIYF. In DNA, the CDR3 is TGTGCCAGCAGCTCAGTCCGGGTCACAGGGTCTGGAAACACCATATATTTT. Using reference TRBV28 and TRBJ1-3 for the parts outside the CDR3, the full variable domain is DVKVTQSSRYLVKRTGEKVFLECVQDMDHENMFWYRQDPGLGLRLIYFSYDVKMKEKGDIPEGYSVSREKKERFSLILESASTNQTSMYLCASSSVRVTGSGNTIYFGEGSWLTVV.

V is TRBV15 and J is TRBJ1-5; tentative D call: TRBD1 (6 bases). V was pared by 3 bases and J by 5 bases, with 14 bases between. There are 15 residues in the CDR3. The germline V gene has CDR1 LNHNV and CDR2 YYDKDF (reference sequence). CDR3 sequence (DNA): TGTGCCACCAGCAGTCACCGGGACACTCATCAGCCCCAGCATTTT. This sequence encodes CATSSHRDTHQPQHF.

The rearrangement links TRBV18 to TRBJ2-3; D is unresolved. The CDR3 runs 13 residues. Looked up from germline, CDR1 is KGHSH and CDR2 is LQKENI. V dropped 10 bases and J dropped 5 bases, with 16 bases sitting between them. CDR3 loop: CATSSVLGDTQYF. CDR3 nucleotides: TGTGCCACCTCGTCGGTTCTAGGAGATACGCAGTATTTT.

V usage is TRBV10-3 and J usage is TRBJ2-3, with D maybe TRBD2 (7 bases). Looked up from germline, CDR1 is ENHRY and CDR2 is SYGVKD. V was trimmed by 3 bases and J by 5 bases, leaving 18 bases between them. This CDR3 comprises 16 residues. The CDR3 here is CAISDGTQGGGDTQYF. As DNA, the CDR3 is TGTGCCATCAGTGATGGGACACAGGGAGGGGGAGATACGCAGTATTTT.

V and J are TRBV12-5 and TRBJ2-1; 10 positions match TRBD2. The ends lost 2 bases at V and 5 bases at J; junction bases unmatched: 12. CDR3 length equals 18 residues. Germline values: CDR1 LGHNT, CDR2 FRNRAP. CDR3 sequence: CASGLLITPGTSDNEQFF. As DNA, the CDR3 is TGTGCTAGTGGTTTGCTAATTACCCCCGGGACTAGCGACAATGAGCAGTTCTTC. The whole variable domain, remainder taken from reference TRBV12-5 and TRBJ2-1, is DARVTQTPRHKVTEMGQEVTMRCQPILGHNTVFWYRQTMMQGLELLAYFRNRAPLDDSGMPKDRFSAEMPDATLATLKIQPSEPRDSAVYFCASGLLITPGTSDNEQFFGPGTRLTVL.

V gene TRBV5-1 combines with J gene TRBJ2-1; D perhaps matches TRBD2 (5 bases). V lost 3 bases and J lost 10, with 14 bases in between. Germline V gene lookup returns CDR1 SGHRS and CDR2 YFSETQ. The CDR3 consists of 13 residues. The CDR3 is CASSSRGGREQFF. In DNA, the CDR3 is TGCGCCAGCAGCTCCCGTGGAGGTCGAGAGCAGTTCTTC.

This chain links TRBV6-2 or TRBV6-3 with TRBJ1-5, with a possible D match to TRBD1 (5 bases). V dropped 2 bases and J dropped 2 bases, with 10 bases sitting between them. This CDR3 contains 15 residues. Looked up from germline, CDR1 is MNHEY and CDR2 is SVGEGT. The CDR3 protein is CASSYRGGGNQPQHF. DNA for the CDR3: TGTGCCAGCAGTTACAGGGGTGGTGGCAATCAGCCCCAGCATTTT.

This rearrangement joins TRBV6-2 or TRBV6-3 to TRBJ2-7, with D hard to call. V lost 2 bases to trimming and J lost 7 bases, with 12 bases between them. This CDR3 spans 13 amino acids. Germline-derived CDR1 and CDR2 are MNHEY and SVGEGT. The CDR3 DNA reads TGTGCCAGCAGTTACGGCCGACTCGGGGAGCAGTACGTC. Protein: CASSYGRLGEQYV.

The CDR3 sequence is CASSFIERSGPGEQYF. CDR3 DNA: TGCGCCAGCAGCTTTATAGAAAGGAGCGGGCCTGGCGAGCAGTACTTC. The rearrangement joins TRBV5-1 to TRBJ2-7; perhaps TRBD2 as D (6 bases). This CDR3 region has 16 residues. Germline assignment: CDR1 SGHRS and CDR2 YFSETQ. Trimming removed 2 bases from V and 6 bases from J, with 21 bases in between.

Here the CDR3 DNA reads TGCGCCTGCCGGACGTCGGGGACAGGCTCTGGAAACACCATATATTTT. This encodes CACRTSGTGSGNTIYF. V is TRBV5-1 and J is TRBJ1-3; 8 bases agree with TRBD1. The CDR3 contains 16 residues. The germline gives CDR1 SGHRS, CDR2 YFSETQ. V was clipped by 10 bases and J by 0 bases; unmatched bases: 12.

The chain employs TRBV5-5 and TRBJ2-2; possible D gene TRBD1, 5 bases. V was clipped by 2 bases and J by 2 bases, with 10 bases between them. The CDR3 is made up of 15 amino acids. Looked up from germline, CDR1 is SGHKS and CDR2 is YYEKEE (reference sequence). DNA for the CDR3: TGTGCCAGCAGCTTCAACACAGGAAACACCGGGGAGCTGTTTTTT. This sequence encodes CASSFNTGNTGELFF.

This clone is a singleton in its sample. The genes are TRBV7-2 and TRBJ2-7; TRBD1 aligns across 8 bases. The J segment lost 2 bases and the V segment lost 2 bases, leaving 2 bases of the junction unmatched. The CDR3 is 14 amino acids. The V gene's germline CDR1 is SGHTA and CDR2 FQGNSA. The CDR3 loop is CASSLQQGAYEQYF. The CDR3 DNA reads TGTGCCAGCAGCTTACAACAGGGGGCCTACGAGCAGTACTTC.

This clone was seen a handful of times. CDR3 sequence (DNA): TGTGCCAGCAGCCGCGGACAGATCTATGGCTACACCTTC. Translation: CASSRGQIYGYTF. This chain connects TRBV5-4 to TRBJ1-2; TRBD1 might be the D (6 bases). CDR1 and CDR2 (germline): SGHNT, YYREEE (reference sequence). The CDR3 is made up of 13 amino acids. The V and J ends lost 4 bases and 4 bases respectively, with 11 bases between them.

The chain joins TRBV24-1 to TRBJ2-7; D remains ambiguous. CDR3 size: 15 residues. In germline, CDR1 is KGHDR, CDR2 SFDVKD. V gave up 3 bases and J gave up 3 bases, with 14 bases separating them. Here the CDR3 DNA reads TGTGCCACCAGTGATAAAAGCGACGGCCGCTACGAGCAGTACTTC. Residues: CATSDKSDGRYEQYF.

The chain joins TRBV6-2 or TRBV6-3 to TRBJ2-1, with TRBD2 identical over 8 bases. Unmatched junction bases numbered 5, after V lost 6 bases and J lost 4 bases. The CDR3 has 14 amino acids. The germline V gene has CDR1 MNHEY and CDR2 SVGEGT. The DNA of the CDR3 is TGTGCCAGCAGCCCGGGGGGGCCGTACAATGAGCAGTTCTTC. Its translation is CASSPGGPYNEQFF.

The V gene is TRBV19, the J gene TRBJ2-7; 7 nucleotides line up with TRBD2. This CDR3 region has 14 residues. The V gene's germline CDR1 is LNHDA and CDR2 SQIVND (reference sequence). J lost 6 bases, V lost 8 bases, and 13 bases had no gene match. The CDR3 DNA follows: TGTGCCAGTCCCCCTGAGCGGGAAGGTTTCGAGCAGTACTTC. This sequence encodes CASPPEREGFEQYF. Filled out from reference TRBV19 and TRBJ2-7, the complete variable domain reads DGGITQSPKYLFRKEGQNVTLSCEQNLNHDAMYWYRQDPGQGLRLIYYSQIVNDFQKGDIAEGYSVSREKKESFPLTVTSAQKNPTAFYLCASPPEREGFEQYFGPGTRLTVT.

The DNA of the CDR3 is TGTGCCAGCAGCCAAGAAATCCCACCGGGACTAGCGGGGATACTTAGCACAGATACGCAGTATTTT. The encoded protein is CASSQEIPPGLAGILSTDTQYF. V gene TRBV14 combines with J gene TRBJ2-3, with TRBD2 matching 13 bases. The CDR3 sequence is 22 residues long. The ends lost 0 bases at V and 0 bases at J; junction bases unmatched: 15. CDR1 and CDR2 (germline): SGHDN, FVKESK.